A selection of T cell receptor beta chains follows, all from one sample in a study of CD8 T cells in ankylosing spondylitis. TCRdb reanalysed the 5' RACE reads using MiXCR and keeps one entry per CDR3 protein. The table includes approximately 250,000 distinct CDR3 sequences, about 30% detected once. Sequenced: blood, either unsorted or a sorted T cell fraction (not recorded which). The receptors derive from a male donor with ankylosing spondylitis or in good health (not recorded which). Each CDR3 is given with its conserved first and last residue. The D gene is left open where the match is weak. Clone size appears in some rows only: once, few, many, or a class for an expanded clone.

clone_size j_call v_call d_call cdr3_nt cdr3_aa
few TRBJ2-1 TRBV18 - TGTGCCAGCTCACCACGGGCAGGGGATGGCAATGAGCAGTTCTTC CASSPRAGDGNEQFF
- TRBJ2-7 TRBV5-6 - TGTGCCAGCAGCCAAATGAGGGGCAGGGCCTACGAGCAGTACTTC CASSQMRGRAYEQYF
few TRBJ2-7 TRBV12-3/TRBV12-4 - TGTGCCAGCAGTTTTGCCAGAACCTACGAGCAGTACTTC CASSFARTYEQYF
- TRBJ2-3 TRBV12-3/TRBV12-4 TRBD1 TGTGCCAGCAGTTGGAGACAGGGGGCATCAGATACGCAGTATTTT CASSWRQGASDTQYF
- TRBJ1-1 TRBV7-2 TRBD1 TGTGCCAGCAGCGTACAGGGGGCAAGGACTGAAGCTTTCTTT CASSVQGARTEAFF
once TRBJ1-4 TRBV29-1 - TGCAGCGTTGCCTACGCAAATGAAAAACTGTTTTTT CSVAYANEKLFF
few TRBJ2-5 TRBV12-3/TRBV12-4 - TGTGCCAGCAGTTTCGGCTACCAAGAGACCCAGTACTTC CASSFGYQETQYF
- TRBJ1-6 TRBV10-3 - TGTGCCATCAGACGGGGAGGGAATTCACCCCTCCACTTT CAIRRGGNSPLHF
few TRBJ2-5 TRBV12-3/TRBV12-4 - TGTGCCAGCAGTTTAGGGCTAGCGGAGACCCAGTACTTC CASSLGLAETQYF
few TRBJ2-7 TRBV5-1 - TGCGCCAGCAGCTTGGCCAATCCAGGGCGGGAGCAGTACTTC CASSLANPGREQYF
- TRBJ1-2 TRBV3-1 - TGTGCCAGCAGCCGACGACAAGACCTCTATGGCTACACCTTC CASSRRQDLYGYTF
- TRBJ2-5 TRBV18 - TGTGCCAGCAAAGAAAGGGGCGGGGAAGAGACCCAGTACTTC CASKERGGEETQYF
- TRBJ1-5 TRBV20-1 - TGCAGTGTAACCGCAGGGGGCAATCAGCCCCAGCATTTT CSVTAGGNQPQHF
few TRBJ2-5 TRBV12-3/TRBV12-4 - TGTGCCACCTCCTGGGACCTAGGGGCCCAGTACTTC CATSWDLGAQYF